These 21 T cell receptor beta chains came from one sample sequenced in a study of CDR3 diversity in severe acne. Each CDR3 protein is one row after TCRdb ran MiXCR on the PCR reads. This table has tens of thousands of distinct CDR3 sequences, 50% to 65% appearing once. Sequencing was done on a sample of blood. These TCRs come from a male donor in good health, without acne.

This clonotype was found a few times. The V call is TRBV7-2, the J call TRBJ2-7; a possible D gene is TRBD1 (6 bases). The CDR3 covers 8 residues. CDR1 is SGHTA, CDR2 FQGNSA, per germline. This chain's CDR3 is CASSSYRV. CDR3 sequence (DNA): TGTGCCAGCAGCTCCTACAGGGTG.

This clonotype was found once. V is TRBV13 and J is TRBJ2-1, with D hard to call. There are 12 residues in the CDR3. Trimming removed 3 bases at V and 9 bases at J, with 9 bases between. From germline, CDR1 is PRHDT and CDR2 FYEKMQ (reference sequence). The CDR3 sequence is CASSFRPGEQFF. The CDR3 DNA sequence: TGTGCCAGCAGCTTCCGTCCAGGTGAGCAGTTCTTC.

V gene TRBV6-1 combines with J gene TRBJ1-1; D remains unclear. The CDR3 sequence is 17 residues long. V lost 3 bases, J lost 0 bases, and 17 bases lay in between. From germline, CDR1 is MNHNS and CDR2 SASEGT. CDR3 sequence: CASSDLGWTSMNTEAFF. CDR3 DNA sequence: TGTGCCAGCAGTGATCTGGGCTGGACCTCCATGAACACTGAAGCTTTCTTT.

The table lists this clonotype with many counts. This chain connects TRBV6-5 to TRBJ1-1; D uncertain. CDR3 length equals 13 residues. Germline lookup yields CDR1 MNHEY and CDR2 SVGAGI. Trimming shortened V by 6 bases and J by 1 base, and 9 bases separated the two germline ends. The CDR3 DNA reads TGTGCCAGCAGACGAGGCAAGAACACTGAAGCTTTCTTT. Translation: CASRRGKNTEAFF.

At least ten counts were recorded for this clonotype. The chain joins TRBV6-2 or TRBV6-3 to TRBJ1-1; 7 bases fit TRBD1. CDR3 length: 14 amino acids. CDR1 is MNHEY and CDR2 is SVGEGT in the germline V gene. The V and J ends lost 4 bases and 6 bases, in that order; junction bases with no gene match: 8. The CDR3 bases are TGTGCCAGCAGTTCGTATCCGACAGGGTCTGAAGCTTTCTTT. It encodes CASSSYPTGSEAFF.

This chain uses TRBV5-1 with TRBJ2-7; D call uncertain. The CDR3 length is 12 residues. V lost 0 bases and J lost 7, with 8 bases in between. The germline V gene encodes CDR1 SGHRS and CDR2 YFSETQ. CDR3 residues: CASSLVLGEQYF. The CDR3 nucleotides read TGCGCCAGCAGCTTGGTCCTTGGAGAGCAGTACTTC.

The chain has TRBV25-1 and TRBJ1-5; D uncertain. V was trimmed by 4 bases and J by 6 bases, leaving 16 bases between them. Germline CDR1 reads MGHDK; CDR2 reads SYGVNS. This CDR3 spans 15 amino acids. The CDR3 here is CASSASMGQGQPQHF. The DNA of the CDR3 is TGTGCCAGCAGTGCTAGTATGGGTCAAGGTCAGCCCCAGCATTTT.

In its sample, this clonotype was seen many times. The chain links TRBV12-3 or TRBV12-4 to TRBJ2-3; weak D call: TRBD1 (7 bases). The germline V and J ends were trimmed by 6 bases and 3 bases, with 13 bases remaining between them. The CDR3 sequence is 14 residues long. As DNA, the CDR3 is TGTGCCAGCAGCCCCAGGGGGAGGACAGATACGCAGTATTTT. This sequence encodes CASSPRGRTDTQYF.

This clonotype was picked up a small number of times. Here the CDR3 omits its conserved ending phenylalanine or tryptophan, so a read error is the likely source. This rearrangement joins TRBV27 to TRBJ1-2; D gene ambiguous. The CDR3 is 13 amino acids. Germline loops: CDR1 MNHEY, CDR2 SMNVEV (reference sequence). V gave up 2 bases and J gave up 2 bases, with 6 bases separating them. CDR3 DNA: TGTGCCAGCAGTTTAAGGGAAAACTATGGCTACACCCTC. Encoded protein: CASSLRENYGYTL.

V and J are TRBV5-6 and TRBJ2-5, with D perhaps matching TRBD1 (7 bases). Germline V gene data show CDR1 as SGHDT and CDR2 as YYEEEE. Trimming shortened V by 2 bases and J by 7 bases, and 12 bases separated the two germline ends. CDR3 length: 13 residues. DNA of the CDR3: TGTGCCAGCAGCTTTCAGGGGGGAGGGACCCAGTACTTC. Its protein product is CASSFQGGGTQYF. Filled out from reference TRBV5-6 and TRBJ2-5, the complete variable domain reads DAGVTQSPTHLIKTRGQQVTLRCSPKSGHDTVSWYQQALGQGPQFIFQYYEEEERQRGNFPDRFSGHQFPNYSSELNVNALLLGDSALYLCASSFQGGGTQYFGPGTRLLVL.

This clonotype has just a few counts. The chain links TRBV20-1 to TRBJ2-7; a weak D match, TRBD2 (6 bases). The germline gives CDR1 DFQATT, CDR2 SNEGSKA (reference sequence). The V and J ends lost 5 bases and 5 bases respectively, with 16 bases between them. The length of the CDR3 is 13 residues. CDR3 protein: CSASTGVTDEQYF. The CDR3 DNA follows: TGCAGTGCTTCCACGGGGGTAACCGACGAGCAGTACTTC.

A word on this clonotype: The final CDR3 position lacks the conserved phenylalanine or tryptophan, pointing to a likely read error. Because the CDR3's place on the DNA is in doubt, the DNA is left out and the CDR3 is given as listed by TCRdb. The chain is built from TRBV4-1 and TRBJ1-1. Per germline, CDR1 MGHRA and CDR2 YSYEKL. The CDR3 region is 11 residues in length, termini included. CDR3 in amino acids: CASSQVEGPSS.

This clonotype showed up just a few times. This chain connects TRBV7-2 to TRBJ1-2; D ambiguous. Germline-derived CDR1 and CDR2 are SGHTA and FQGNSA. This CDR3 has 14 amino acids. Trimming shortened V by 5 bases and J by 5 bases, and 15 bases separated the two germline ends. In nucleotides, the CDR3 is TGTGCCAGCAGCACACGCGGGGAGTCATATGGCTACACCTTC. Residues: CASSTRGESYGYTF.

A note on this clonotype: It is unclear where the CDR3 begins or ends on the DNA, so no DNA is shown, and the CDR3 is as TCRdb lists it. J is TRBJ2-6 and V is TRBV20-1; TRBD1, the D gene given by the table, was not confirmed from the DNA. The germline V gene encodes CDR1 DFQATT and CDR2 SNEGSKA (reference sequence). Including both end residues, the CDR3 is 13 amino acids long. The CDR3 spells CSPWGQGSDTEAF.

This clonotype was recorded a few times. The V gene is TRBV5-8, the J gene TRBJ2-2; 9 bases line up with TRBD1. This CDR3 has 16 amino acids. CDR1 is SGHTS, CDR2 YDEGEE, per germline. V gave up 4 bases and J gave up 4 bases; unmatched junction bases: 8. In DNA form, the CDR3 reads TGTGCCAGCAGCACCTGGACAGGGGATGGCACCGGGGAGCTGTTTTTT. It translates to CASSTWTGDGTGELFF.

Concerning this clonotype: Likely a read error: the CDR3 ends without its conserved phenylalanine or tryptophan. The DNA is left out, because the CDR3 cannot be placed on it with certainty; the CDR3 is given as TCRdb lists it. CDR3 region: CASSSTDREG. The J gene is TRBJ1-2, the V gene TRBV5-4; the table names TRBD1, a call not compared with the DNA. CDR1 is SGHNT and CDR2 is YYREEE in the germline V gene (reference sequence). The CDR3 sequence runs 10 residues, both termini included.

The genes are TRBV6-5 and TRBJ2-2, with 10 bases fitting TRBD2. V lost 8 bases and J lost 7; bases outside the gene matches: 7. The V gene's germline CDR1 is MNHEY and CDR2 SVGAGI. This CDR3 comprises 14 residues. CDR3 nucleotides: TGTGCCAGCGCGGCTAGCGGGAGTCACGGGGAGCTGTTTTTT. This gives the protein CASAASGSHGELFF.

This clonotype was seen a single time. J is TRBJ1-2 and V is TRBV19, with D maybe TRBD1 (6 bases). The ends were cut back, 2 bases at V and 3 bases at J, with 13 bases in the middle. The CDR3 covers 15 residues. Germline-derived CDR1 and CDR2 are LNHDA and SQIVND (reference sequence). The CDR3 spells CASSIRQGFYYGYTF. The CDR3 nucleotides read TGTGCCAGTAGTATACGGCAGGGGTTCTACTATGGCTACACCTTC.

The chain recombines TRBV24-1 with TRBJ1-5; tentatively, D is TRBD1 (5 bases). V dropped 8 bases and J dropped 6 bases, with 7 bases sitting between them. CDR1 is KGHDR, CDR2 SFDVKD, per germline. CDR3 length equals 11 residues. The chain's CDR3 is CATIRVQPQHF. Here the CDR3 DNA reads TGTGCCACCATCAGGGTTCAGCCCCAGCATTTT.

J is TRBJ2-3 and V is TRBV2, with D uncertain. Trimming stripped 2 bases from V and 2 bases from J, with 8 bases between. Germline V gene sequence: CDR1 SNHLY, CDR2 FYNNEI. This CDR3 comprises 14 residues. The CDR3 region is CASSESLVTDTQYF. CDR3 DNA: TGTGCCAGCAGTGAAAGTCTGGTCACAGATACGCAGTATTTT.

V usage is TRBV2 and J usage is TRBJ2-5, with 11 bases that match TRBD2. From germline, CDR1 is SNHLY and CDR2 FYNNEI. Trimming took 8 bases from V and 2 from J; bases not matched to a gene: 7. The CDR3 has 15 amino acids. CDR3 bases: TGTGCCAGCGTGGGTAGCGGGAGGGCTCAAGAGACCCAGTACTTC. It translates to CASVGSGRAQETQYF.